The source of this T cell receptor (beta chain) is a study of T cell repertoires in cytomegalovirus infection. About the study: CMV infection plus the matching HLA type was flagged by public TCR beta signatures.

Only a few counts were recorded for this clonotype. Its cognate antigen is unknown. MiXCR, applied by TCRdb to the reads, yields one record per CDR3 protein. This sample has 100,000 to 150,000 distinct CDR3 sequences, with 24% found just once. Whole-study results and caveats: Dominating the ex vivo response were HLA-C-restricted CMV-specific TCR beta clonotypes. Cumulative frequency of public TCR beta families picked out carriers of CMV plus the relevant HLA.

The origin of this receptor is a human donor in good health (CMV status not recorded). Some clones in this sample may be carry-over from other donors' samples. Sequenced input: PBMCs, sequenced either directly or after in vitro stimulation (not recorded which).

The CDR3 DNA reads as TGTGCCAGCAGTTTAGTCGGCCTCGGGACAGATACGCAGTATTTT. Protein sequence: CASSLVGLGTDTQYF. The V gene is TRBV27, the J gene TRBJ2-3, with D hard to call. V lost 2 bases and J 3 bases, leaving 12 bases between the germline ends. The CDR3 loop spans 15 amino acids. Germline-derived CDR1 and CDR2 are MNHEY and SMNVEV (reference sequence).